This TCR beta chain was sequenced in a study of long-term antiretroviral therapy in people with HIV. This clone has only one observation. The content of samples before DNA extraction was about 0.9-11 million cryopreserved PBMC. V was clipped by 1 base and J by 4 bases, with 3 bases between them. CDR1 is SGHNT, CDR2 YYREEE, per germline (reference sequence). The CDR3 spans 12 residues. They ran version v3.0 of the immunoSEQ assay at survey level. The assay was immunoSEQ multiplex PCR, and TCRdb's table has in-frame clones only and misses some. This repertoire shows some 20,000 clones, 85% to 95% found once; its top ten account for more than 5.5%.

The sample consisted of unsorted PBMCs, taken 4.4 years after starting antiretroviral therapy. This clonotype originated in a woman aged 45-65 years with HIV. V usage is TRBV5-4 and J usage is TRBJ2-1; D is uncertain. The CDR3 nucleotides are TGTGCCAGCAGCTTGTATTACAATGAGCAGTTCTTC. Translating it yields CASSLYYNEQFF.